The 25 T cell receptor beta chains listed next were all sequenced from one sample in a study of T cells in Graves' hyperthyroidism and ophthalmopathy. TCR beta CDR3 regions were amplified from RNA transcripts. The HTBI primer set served for first-round RT-PCR of the TCR CDR3. MiXCR, applied by TCRdb to the multiplex PCR reads, yields one record per CDR3 protein. Here the sample spans roughly 630,000 distinct CDR3 sequences, about 15% being singletons. The sequenced material came from blood. The receptors here all came from a young woman with Graves' hyperthyroidism.

The chain is built from TRBV24-1 and TRBJ2-7; D could derive from TRBD1 or TRBD2 (6 bases each). The CDR3 is 16 amino acids. Trimming cost V 4 bases and J 2 bases, with 17 bases left between them. Germline V CDR1 and CDR2: KGHDR, SFDVKD. The CDR3 region has the DNA TGTGCCACCAGTGACCCTAGGGGGGCGTACCCCTACGAGCAGTACTTC. It encodes CATSDPRGAYPYEQYF.

As DNA, the CDR3 is TGTGCCAGCAGCCCCGACCGGAATGACTACAATGAGCAGTTCTTC. Translated: CASSPDRNDYNEQFF. This chain joins TRBV6-1 and TRBJ2-1; no clear D. With 6 bases removed from V and 3 bases from J, the gap between germline ends came to 15 bases. Germline V gene data show CDR1 as MNHNS and CDR2 as SASEGT. This CDR3 spans 15 amino acids.

This clonotype was detected only a few times. This rearrangement joins TRBV3-1 to TRBJ1-2; the D gene is possibly TRBD1 (5 bases). Germline CDR1 reads LGHDT; CDR2 reads YNNKEL (reference sequence). V was trimmed by 0 bases and J by 5 bases, leaving 25 bases between them. The CDR3 is made up of 19 amino acids. CDR3 bases: TGTGCCAGCAGCCAAGATAATTTTGTAGGGGACGTCTTTACTTATGGCTACACCTTC. This translates into CASSQDNFVGDVFTYGYTF.

This rearrangement joins TRBV2 to TRBJ2-7; tentatively, D is TRBD2 (6 bases). In germline, CDR1 is SNHLY, CDR2 FYNNEI. The CDR3 extends over 12 amino acids. V shed 6 bases and J shed 4 bases, with 10 bases lying between them. CDR3 coding DNA: TGTGCCAGCAGGTTGGGAGGTTACGAGCAGTACTTC. This encodes CASRLGGYEQYF. Full variable domain (remainder filled in from reference TRBV2 and TRBJ2-7): EPEVTQTPSHQVTQMGQEVILRCVPISNHLYFYWYRQILGQKVEFLVSFYNNEISEKSEIFDDQFSVERPDGSNFTLKIRSTKLEDSAMYFCASRLGGYEQYFGPGTRLTVT.

CDR3 in DNA: TGCAGTGCTAGAGATTTGGGACAAGACAATCAGCCCCAGCATTTT. This sequence encodes CSARDLGQDNQPQHF. The rearrangement links TRBV20-1 to TRBJ1-5, with TRBD1 as a possible D gene (6 bases). The V gene's germline CDR1 is DFQATT and CDR2 SNEGSKA (reference sequence). The length of the CDR3 is 15 residues. Trimming cost V 0 bases and J 3 bases, with 12 bases left between them.

This clonotype came up many times. The rearrangement links TRBV27 to TRBJ1-1; D gene unclear. In germline, CDR1 is MNHEY, CDR2 SMNVEV (reference sequence). The CDR3 runs 16 residues. V lost 1 base, J lost 0 bases, and 12 bases lay in between. The CDR3 protein is CASSLFSPDMNTEAFF. CDR3 sequence (DNA): TGTGCCAGCAGTTTATTCAGCCCCGATATGAACACTGAAGCTTTCTTT.

In this sample, this clonotype turned up a few times. The V and J genes are TRBV27 and TRBJ1-2; D is perhaps TRBD1 (6 bases). Germline assignment: CDR1 MNHEY and CDR2 SMNVEV (reference sequence). The CDR3 is made up of 12 amino acids. V was shortened by 5 bases and J by 8 bases, with 12 bases between the two germline ends. The CDR3 is CASSKDRNGYTF. The CDR3 region has the DNA TGTGCCAGCAGTAAGGACAGAAACGGCTACACCTTC.

This clonotype came up many times. The rearrangement joins TRBV28 to TRBJ1-2, with D maybe TRBD1 (5 bases). Trimming removed 5 bases from V and 10 bases from J, with 17 bases in between. The germline gives CDR1 MDHEN, CDR2 SYDVKM. There are 13 residues in the CDR3. CDR3 residues: CASSEQTVVDYTF. In DNA form, the CDR3 reads TGTGCCAGCAGTGAGCAGACAGTGGTGGACTACACCTTC.

This clonotype was seen at least ten times. V is TRBV5-1 and J is TRBJ2-1, with D possibly called TRBD1 or TRBD2 (5 bases each). The CDR3 spans 16 residues. Per germline, CDR1 SGHRS and CDR2 YFSETQ. Trimming took off 6 bases at V and 0 bases at J, with 16 bases between the two ends. CDR3 coding DNA: TGCGCCAGCATGGGGGATGGGCGGCTCTCCTACAATGAGCAGTTCTTC. It translates to CASMGDGRLSYNEQFF. Looking up the rest from reference TRBV5-1 and TRBJ2-1 gives the full variable domain: KAGVTQTPRYLIKTRGQQVTLSCSPISGHRSVSWYQQTPGQGLQFLFEYFSETQRNKGNFPGRFSGRQFSNSRSEMNVSTLELGDSALYLCASMGDGRLSYNEQFFGPGTRLTVL.

In this sample, this clonotype turned up many times. The chain joins TRBV6-2 or TRBV6-3 to TRBJ1-5, with 7 positions matching TRBD1. Unmatched junction bases numbered 5, after V lost 4 bases and J lost 5 bases. CDR1 MNHEY and CDR2 SVGEGT come from the germline V gene. The CDR3 is made up of 14 amino acids. In nucleotides, the CDR3 is TGTGCCAGCAGTTCCCCAGGGGGTGATCAGCCCCAGCATTTT. This gives the protein CASSSPGGDQPQHF.

This clonotype was seen ten or more times. The rearrangement uses TRBV2 and TRBJ2-1; D not resolved. Germline V gene sequence: CDR1 SNHLY, CDR2 FYNNEI. Trimming pared 6 bases from V and 4 bases from J, leaving 16 bases between. The CDR3 has 15 amino acids. This chain's CDR3 is CASSADLAEYNEQFF. Written as DNA, the CDR3 is TGTGCCAGCAGCGCTGACTTGGCGGAATACAATGAGCAGTTCTTC. The whole variable domain, remainder taken from reference TRBV2 and TRBJ2-1, is EPEVTQTPSHQVTQMGQEVILRCVPISNHLYFYWYRQILGQKVEFLVSFYNNEISEKSEIFDDQFSVERPDGSNFTLKIRSTKLEDSAMYFCASSADLAEYNEQFFGPGTRLTVL.

Details on this clonotype: Sequence at one end of the junction differs from germline and may be a read error. The V and J genes are TRBV28 and TRBJ2-1, with 10 nucleotides matching TRBD2. This CDR3 comprises 18 residues. From germline, CDR1 is MDHEN and CDR2 SYDVKM. The CDR3 sequence is CVSSHRRVASGSPSEQFF. DNA of the CDR3: TGTGTCAGCAGCCACCGTCGGGTTGCTAGCGGGAGCCCCAGTGAGCAGTTCTTC. The variable domain in full, completed from reference TRBV28 and TRBJ2-1, reads DVKVTQSSRYLVKRTGEKVFLECVQDMDHENMFWYRQDPGLGLRLIYFSYDVKMKEKGDIPEGYSVSREKKERFSLILESASTNQTSMYLCVSSHRRVASGSPSEQFFGPGTRLTVL.

The CDR3 nucleotides read TGCAGCGTTGAATTTGGTTCCGGGGAGCTGTTTTTT. It specifies CSVEFGSGELFF. V is TRBV29-1 and J is TRBJ2-2, with unresolved D. The V end was cut by 2 bases, the J end by 6 bases, with 7 bases between. The CDR3 is made up of 12 amino acids. Germline V gene lookup returns CDR1 SQVTM and CDR2 ANQGSEA.

In its sample, this clonotype was seen a few times. V is TRBV2 and J is TRBJ2-1; the match to TRBD1 covers 9 bases. Per the germline V gene, CDR1 is SNHLY and CDR2 is FYNNEI. V trimming: 9 bases; J trimming: 4 bases; junction bases outside the gene matches: 13. CDR3 length equals 16 residues. The CDR3 nucleotides read TGTGCCAGAGAGGGCAGACAGGGGGGGTCTTACAATGAGCAGTTCTTC. Translation gives CAREGRQGGSYNEQFF.

This clonotype was seen just once. A single base separates this from a much larger clone, so it may be a read error. The chain couples TRBV7-8 to TRBJ2-7; D gene ambiguous. Deletions cut 5 bases from V and 1 base from J, with 12 bases between. Germline CDR1 reads SGHVS; CDR2 reads FQNEAQ. This CDR3 has 14 amino acids. CDR3 residues: CASSNGVASYEQYF. In DNA, the CDR3 is TGTGCCAGCAGCAACGGCGTTGCATCCTACGAGCAGTACTTC.

This clonotype was seen ten or more times. The chain has TRBV7-9 and TRBJ2-7, with 8 bases fitting TRBD1. The trim removed 5 bases at V and 6 bases at J, leaving 9 bases unmatched. Looked up from germline, CDR1 is SEHNR and CDR2 is FQNEAQ (reference sequence). The CDR3 is 14 amino acids. The CDR3 DNA sequence: TGTGCCAGCAGCACGACAGGGGCGCCTTCCGAGCAGTACTTC. This gives the protein CASSTTGAPSEQYF.

The chain uses TRBV27 and TRBJ2-2; 7 bases are a match to TRBD1. The V segment lost 7 bases and the J segment 4 bases; nucleotides outside the gene matches: 3. The CDR3 length is 13 residues. Germline CDR1 reads MNHEY; CDR2 reads SMNVEV (reference sequence). CDR3 in amino acids: CASKQGRTGELFF. CDR3 DNA sequence: TGTGCCAGCAAACAGGGGCGCACCGGGGAGCTGTTTTTT.

This chain connects TRBV9 to TRBJ2-2; a possible D gene is TRBD1 (5 bases). V was trimmed by 4 bases and J by 7 bases, leaving 8 bases between them. Germline V gene lookup returns CDR1 SGDLS and CDR2 YYNGEE. The CDR3 spans 12 residues. The CDR3 region has the DNA TGTGCCAGCAGCTCCCAGGGCGGGGAGCTGTTTTTT. Translating it yields CASSSQGGELFF.

This clonotype has a count of ten or more. The V and J genes are TRBV28 and TRBJ2-6, with D possibly being TRBD2 (5 bases). CDR3 length equals 16 residues. Trimming cost V 3 bases and J 2 bases, with 11 bases left between them. The germline V gene encodes CDR1 MDHEN and CDR2 SYDVKM. CDR3 sequence: CASSFTGNPGANVLTF. The CDR3 coding sequence is TGTGCCAGCAGTTTTACGGGGAATCCTGGGGCCAACGTCCTGACTTTC.

V and J are TRBV10-3 and TRBJ2-5; 7 bases map to TRBD2. Per germline, CDR1 ENHRY and CDR2 SYGVKD. V shed 9 bases, J shed 4 bases, and the junction held 8 bases outside the gene matches. The CDR3 has 13 amino acids. The CDR3 reads CAMPTSPLETQYF. The CDR3 nucleotides are TGTGCCATGCCGACTAGCCCTCTAGAGACCCAGTACTTC.

Worth noting for this clonotype: A much larger clone is a single base away; this may be a read error. J is TRBJ2-1 and V is TRBV11-2, with 10 bases identical to TRBD2. The CDR3 is 15 amino acids. Germline values: CDR1 SGHAT, CDR2 FQNNGV. CDR3: CASSFPPTSGDEQLF. In DNA, the CDR3 is TGTGCCAGCAGCTTCCCGCCTACTAGCGGGGATGAGCAGCTCTTC.

This clonotype was seen only a few times. The gene calls are TRBV13 and TRBJ1-3; 7 nucleotides align to TRBD1. The junction had 12 bases not matched to a gene; V was cut back by 1 base and J by 6 bases. Germline V gives CDR1 PRHDT, CDR2 FYEKMQ (reference sequence). CDR3 size: 17 residues. For the CDR3, the DNA is TGTGCCAGCAGCTTAGCCCGGGGACAGCGAGGGGAAAACACCATATATTTT. Protein: CASSLARGQRGENTIYF.

This clonotype was detected ten times or more. The rearrangement links TRBV7-9 to TRBJ2-7, with 7 bases fitting TRBD2. Germline values: CDR1 SEHNR, CDR2 FQNEAQ (reference sequence). This CDR3 has 14 amino acids. V lost 2 bases and J lost 2; bases outside the gene matches: 3. CDR3 amino acids: CASSLQRGPYEQYF. CDR3 DNA: TGTGCCAGCAGCTTACAGCGGGGTCCCTACGAGCAGTACTTC.

This clonotype was counted a few times. The chain uses TRBV15 and TRBJ2-3; 8 bases fit TRBD1. Germline CDR1 is LNHNV and CDR2 is YYDKDF (reference sequence). V lost 7 bases and J lost 2; bases outside the gene matches: 5. CDR3 length: 14 residues. CDR3: CATTRTGNTDTQYF. The CDR3, as DNA: TGTGCCACCACCCGGACAGGGAACACAGATACGCAGTATTTT. Variable domain in full (rest from reference TRBV15 and TRBJ2-3): DAMVIQNPRYQVTQFGKPVTLSCSQTLNHNVMYWYQQKSSQAPKLLFHYYDKDFNNEADTPDNFQSRRPNTSFCFLDIRSPGLGDTAMYLCATTRTGNTDTQYFGPGTRLTVL.

The sample holds many counts of this clonotype. This chain connects TRBV28 to TRBJ2-2, with 8 positions matching TRBD1. V dropped 6 bases and J dropped 4; count of bases not matched to a gene: 7. Germline CDR1 MDHEN, CDR2 SYDVKM. This CDR3 contains 15 residues. In nucleotides, the CDR3 is TGTGCCAGCAGGCCGGGACAGGCGATCACCGGGGAGCTGTTTTTT. The encoded protein is CASRPGQAITGELFF.